These T cell receptor beta chains were read from a single sample in a study of control samples from healthy donors and cancer patients. This table comes from immunoSEQ multiplex PCR, and its TCRdb copy is limited to in-frame clones, with some not included. Of 100,000 to 150,000 clones in the sample, around 90% were seen once. Source material: blood. These receptors were obtained from a man between 35 and 55 years old in good health. CDR3s include the opening cysteine and the closing phenylalanine or tryptophan. The D gene is left open where the match is weak.

TRBD1	TRBV4-2	12	TRBJ1-1	CASSPQGTEAFF	TGTGCCAGCAGCCCACAGGGGACTGAAGCTTTCTTT
TRBD2	TRBV2	16	TRBJ2-1	CASSQGRGAERNEQFF	TGTGCCAGCAGCCAGGGGCGGGGGGCGGAGCGTAATGAGCAGTTCTTC
-	TRBV19	13	TRBJ1-2	CASSRTRFYGYTF	TGTGCCAGTAGTAGGACCCGTTTCTATGGCTACACCTTC
-	TRBV5-1	13	TRBJ2-1	CASRRDTYNEQFF	TGCGCCAGCAGGCGGGACACATACAATGAGCAGTTCTTC
-	TRBV11-2	13	TRBJ2-5	CASSTSLGKTQYF	TGTGCCAGCAGCACGTCGCTGGGAAAGACCCAGTACTTC
-	TRBV12-1	16	TRBJ1-5	CASRGETGEWNQPQHF	TGTGCCAGCAGGGGAGAAACAGGGGAGTGGAATCAGCCCCAGCATTTT
-	TRBV6-6	13	TRBJ2-7	CASSQTGQREQYF	TGTGCCAGCAGTCAAACCGGACAGCGCGAGCAGTACTTC
-	TRBV30	13	TRBJ1-3	CAWSPDSGNTIYF	TGTGCCTGGAGTCCAGACTCTGGAAACACCATATATTTT
-	TRBV5-6	13	TRBJ2-2	CASSRSRTGELFF	TGTGCCAGCAGCAGGTCGCGGACCGGGGAGCTGTTTTTT
-	TRBV7-8	11	TRBJ1-1	CASSPLESAFF	TGTGCCAGCAGCCCTCTTGAGAGTGCTTTCTTT